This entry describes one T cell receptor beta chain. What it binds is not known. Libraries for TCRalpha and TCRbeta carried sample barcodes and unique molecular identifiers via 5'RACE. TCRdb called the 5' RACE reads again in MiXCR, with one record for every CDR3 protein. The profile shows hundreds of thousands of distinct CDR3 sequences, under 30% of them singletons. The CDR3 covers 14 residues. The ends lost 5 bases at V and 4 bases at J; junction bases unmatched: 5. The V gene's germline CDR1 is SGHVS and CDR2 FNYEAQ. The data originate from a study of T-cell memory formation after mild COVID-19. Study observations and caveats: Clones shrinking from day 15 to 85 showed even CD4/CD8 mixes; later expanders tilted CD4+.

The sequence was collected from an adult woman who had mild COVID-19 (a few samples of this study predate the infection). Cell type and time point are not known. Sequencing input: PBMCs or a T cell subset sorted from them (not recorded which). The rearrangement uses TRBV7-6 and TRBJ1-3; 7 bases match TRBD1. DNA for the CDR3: TGTGCCAGCAGCCCCGGGACAGCCGGAAACACCATATATTTT. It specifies CASSPGTAGNTIYF.